These T cell receptor beta chains were read from a single sample in a study of CD8 T cells in ankylosing spondylitis. A single record per CDR3 protein comes from TCRdb applying MiXCR to the 5' RACE reads. Of 200,000 to 250,000 distinct CDR3 sequences in the sample, roughly 26% are singletons; the top ten hold just over 6.5%. Specimen: blood, either unsorted or a sorted T cell fraction (not recorded which). The receptors originated from a male donor with ankylosing spondylitis or in good health (not recorded which). Each CDR3 is given with its conserved first and last residue. The D gene is left open where the match is weak. Where a row states a size, it is once, few, many or the class of an expanded clone; other rows omit it.

TRBJ1-5 many TRBV29-1 . CSVVQGGESQPQHF TGCAGCGTTGTTCAAGGGGGGGAGAGTCAGCCCCAGCATTTT
TRBJ2-1 few TRBV11-2 TRBD2 CASSGGAGVSYNEQFF TGTGCCAGCAGTGGAGGGGCGGGAGTATCCTACAATGAGCAGTTCTTC
TRBJ1-2 . TRBV20-1 TRBD1 CSAKDRGSLYGYTF TGCAGTGCCAAAGACAGGGGATCCCTCTATGGCTACACCTTC
TRBJ2-1 . TRBV11-2 . CASSLGRTEEQFF TGTGCCAGCAGCTTAGGACGGACCGAAGAGCAGTTCTTC
TRBJ1-5 few TRBV12-3/TRBV12-4 TRBD1 CASSKTGADQPQHF TGTGCCAGCAGTAAGACAGGGGCTGATCAGCCCCAGCATTTT
TRBJ1-2 many TRBV25-1 TRBD1 CATLGQGLGYTF TGTGCCACCTTGGGACAGGGTTTAGGGTACACCTTC
TRBJ2-7 many TRBV7-2 . CASSLPGIHYEQYF TGTGCCAGCAGCTTACCCGGAATACATTACGAGCAGTACTTC
TRBJ2-5 many TRBV12-3/TRBV12-4 . CASSLIKRDQETQYF TGTGCCAGCAGTTTAATCAAGCGGGACCAAGAGACCCAGTACTTC
TRBJ1-4 many TRBV4-1 . CASSQLSGARGEEKLFF TGCGCCAGCAGCCAATTGTCAGGGGCGCGTGGGGAGGAAAAACTGTTTTTT
TRBJ2-3 many TRBV29-1 . CSVRGSRVADTQYF TGCAGCGTCCGAGGGTCCAGGGTAGCAGATACGCAGTATTTT
TRBJ1-5 many TRBV20-1 . CSASSVNQPQHF TGCAGTGCTAGTTCAGTCAATCAGCCCCAGCATTTT
TRBJ2-3 once TRBV20-1 . CSAREGMKGRLTDTQYF TGCAGTGCTAGAGAAGGGATGAAGGGGCGGCTGACAGATACGCAGTATTTT
TRBJ2-3 many TRBV29-1 TRBD1 CSVRTGATDTQYF TGCAGCGTAAGGACAGGGGCGACAGATACGCAGTATTTT
TRBJ2-5 many TRBV29-1 TRBD2 CSAGRGGSQETQYF TGCAGCGCCGGGCGCGGGGGGTCCCAAGAGACCCAGTACTTC
TRBJ2-1 many TRBV7-3 TRBD2 CASSLIAGSYNEQFF TGTGCCAGCAGCTTAATAGCGGGATCCTACAATGAGCAGTTCTTC
TRBJ2-1 many TRBV4-1 . CASSQDSGYSISYNEQFF TGCGCCAGCAGCCAAGATAGCGGCTACTCAATTTCCTACAATGAGCAGTTCTTC
TRBJ2-7 . TRBV4-1 TRBD1 CASSQVPDRYYEQYF TGCGCCAGCAGCCAAGTTCCGGACAGGTACTACGAGCAGTACTTC
TRBJ2-3 once TRBV5-1 . CASSLVAGSVTDTQYF TGCGCCAGCAGCTTGGTTGCAGGGTCAGTGACAGATACGCAGTATTTT
TRBJ2-7 many TRBV5-1 TRBD2 CASSLSSGSYEQYF TGCGCCAGCAGCTTGTCTAGCGGGAGCTACGAGCAGTACTTC
TRBJ2-7 . TRBV20-1 TRBD1 CSATSRDRGPYEQYF TGCAGTGCTACGTCCCGGGACAGGGGGCCCTACGAGCAGTACTTC
TRBJ1-5 few TRBV2 . CASSEVQFDQPQHF TGTGCCAGCAGTGAGGTACAGTTCGATCAGCCCCAGCATTTT
TRBJ2-2 few TRBV11-2 TRBD1 CASSPRDRNTGELFF TGTGCCAGCAGCCCTAGGGACAGGAACACCGGGGAGCTGTTTTTT
TRBJ2-7 . TRBV29-1 . CSVIIYEQYF TGCAGCGTTATAATCTACGAGCAGTACTTC
TRBJ2-7 few TRBV20-1 TRBD1 CSARPGGEQYF TGCAGTGCTAGGCCAGGGGGCGAGCAGTACTTC
TRBJ2-1 many TRBV5-1 TRBD2 CASSLGAGVYNEQFF TGCGCCAGCAGCTTGGGGGCGGGAGTCTACAATGAGCAGTTCTTC